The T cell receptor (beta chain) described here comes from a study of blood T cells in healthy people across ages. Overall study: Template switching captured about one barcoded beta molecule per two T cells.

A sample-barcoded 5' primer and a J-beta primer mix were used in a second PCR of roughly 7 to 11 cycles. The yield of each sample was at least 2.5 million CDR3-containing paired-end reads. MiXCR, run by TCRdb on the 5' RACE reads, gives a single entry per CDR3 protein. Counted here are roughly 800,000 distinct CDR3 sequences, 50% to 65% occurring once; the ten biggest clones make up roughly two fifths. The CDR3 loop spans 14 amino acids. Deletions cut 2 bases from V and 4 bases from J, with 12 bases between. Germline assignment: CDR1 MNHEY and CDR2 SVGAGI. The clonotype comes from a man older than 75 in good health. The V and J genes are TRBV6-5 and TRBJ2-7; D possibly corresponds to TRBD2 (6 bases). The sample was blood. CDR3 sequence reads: CASSYRDSGYEQYF. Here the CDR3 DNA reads TGTGCCAGCAGTTACCGGGACTCCGGTTACGAGCAGTACTTC.